This TCR beta chain was recorded in a study of T cell repertoires in cytomegalovirus infection. Across the study: Indications came from public TCR beta signatures; they pointed to CMV infection and to a matching HLA type.

TCRdb called the reads again in MiXCR, with one record for every CDR3 protein. This table holds under 250,000 distinct CDR3 sequences, about 7% found once. Points from the study as a whole: Frequencies of public TCR beta families were cumulated, and this identified carriers of CMV plus the relevant HLA. Ex vivo responses were dominated by HLA-C-restricted CMV-specific TCR beta clonotypes.

V shed 8 bases and J 7 bases; nucleotides not matched to a gene: 8. The CDR3 is 14 residues long. This clonotype was observed many times. Its specificity is not known. The V and J genes are TRBV12-3 or TRBV12-4 and TRBJ2-2, with 9 bases fitting TRBD2. The TCR sequence derives from a human donor in good health (CMV status not recorded). Some clones in this sample may be carry-over from other donors' samples. The source material was PBMCs. CDR3 DNA: TGTGCCAGCGCAATCGCGGGGGGGGTCGGGGAGCTGTTTTTT. Its protein is CASAIAGGVGELFF.